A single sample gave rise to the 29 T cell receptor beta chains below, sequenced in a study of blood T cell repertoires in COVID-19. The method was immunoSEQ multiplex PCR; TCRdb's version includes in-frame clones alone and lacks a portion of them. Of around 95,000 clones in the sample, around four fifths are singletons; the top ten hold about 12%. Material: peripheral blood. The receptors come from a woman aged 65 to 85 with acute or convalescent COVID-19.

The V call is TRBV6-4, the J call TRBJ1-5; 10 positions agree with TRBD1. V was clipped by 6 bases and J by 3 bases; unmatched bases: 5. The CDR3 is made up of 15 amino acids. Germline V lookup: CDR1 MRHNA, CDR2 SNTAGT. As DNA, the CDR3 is TGTGCCAGCAGGCGGACAGGGGGGAACAATCAGCCCCAGCATTTT. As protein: CASRRTGGNNQPQHF.

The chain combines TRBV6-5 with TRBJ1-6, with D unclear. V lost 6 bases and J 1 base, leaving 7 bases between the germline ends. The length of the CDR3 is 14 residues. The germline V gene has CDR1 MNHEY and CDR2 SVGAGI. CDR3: CASSRDSYNSPLHF. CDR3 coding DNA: TGTGCCAGCAGCCGGGATTCCTATAATTCACCCCTCCACTTT.

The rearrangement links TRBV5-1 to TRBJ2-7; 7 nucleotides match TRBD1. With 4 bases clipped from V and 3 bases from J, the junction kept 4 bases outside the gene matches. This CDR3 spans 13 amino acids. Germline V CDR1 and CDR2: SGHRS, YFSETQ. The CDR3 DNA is TGCGCCAGCAGCCCGGGACAGAACTACGAGCAGTACTTC. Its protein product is CASSPGQNYEQYF.

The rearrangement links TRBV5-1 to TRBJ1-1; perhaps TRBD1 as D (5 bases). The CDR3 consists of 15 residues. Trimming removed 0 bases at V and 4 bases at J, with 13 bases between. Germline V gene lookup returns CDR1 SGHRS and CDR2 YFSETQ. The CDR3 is CASSLDGRAGTEAFF. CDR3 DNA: TGCGCCAGCAGCTTGGATGGCAGGGCCGGCACTGAAGCTTTCTTT.

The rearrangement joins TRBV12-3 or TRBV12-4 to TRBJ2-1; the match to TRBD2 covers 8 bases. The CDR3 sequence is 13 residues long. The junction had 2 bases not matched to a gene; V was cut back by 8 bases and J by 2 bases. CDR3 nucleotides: TGTGCCAGCCGGACTAGCCCCTACAATGAGCAGTTCTTC. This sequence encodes CASRTSPYNEQFF.

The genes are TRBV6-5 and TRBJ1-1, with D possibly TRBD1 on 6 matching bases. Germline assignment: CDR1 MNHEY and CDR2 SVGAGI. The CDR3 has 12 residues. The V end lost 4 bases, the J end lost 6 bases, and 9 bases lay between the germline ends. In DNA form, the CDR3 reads TGTGCCAGCAGTTCGACAGGTCCTGAAGCTTTCTTT. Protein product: CASSSTGPEAFF.

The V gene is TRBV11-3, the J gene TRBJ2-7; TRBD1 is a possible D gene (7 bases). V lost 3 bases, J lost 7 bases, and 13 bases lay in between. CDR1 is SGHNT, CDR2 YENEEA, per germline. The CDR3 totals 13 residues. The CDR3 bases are TGTGCCAGCAGCTTGGAGGGGGCAACTGAGCAGTACTTC. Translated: CASSLEGATEQYF.

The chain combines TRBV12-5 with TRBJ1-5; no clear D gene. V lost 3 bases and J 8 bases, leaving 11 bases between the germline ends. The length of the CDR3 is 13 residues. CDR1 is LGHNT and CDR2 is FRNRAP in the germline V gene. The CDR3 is CASGFRGFEPQHF. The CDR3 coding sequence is TGTGCTAGTGGTTTTCGAGGATTCGAGCCCCAGCATTTT.

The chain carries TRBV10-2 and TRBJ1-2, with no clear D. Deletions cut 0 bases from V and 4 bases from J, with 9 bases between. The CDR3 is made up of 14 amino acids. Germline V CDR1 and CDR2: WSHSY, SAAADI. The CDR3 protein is CASSESGKIYGYTF. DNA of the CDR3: TGCGCCAGCAGTGAGTCCGGGAAAATCTATGGCTACACCTTC.

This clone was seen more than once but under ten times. CDR3 in amino acids: CASSIGRDNQPQHF. The CDR3 DNA reads as TGTGCCAGTAGTATTGGGAGGGACAATCAGCCCCAGCATTTT. The chain is built from TRBV19 and TRBJ1-5; the D is unclear. Trimming removed 3 bases at V and 3 bases at J, with 9 bases between. CDR1 is LNHDA and CDR2 is SQIVND in the germline V gene (reference sequence). This CDR3 spans 14 amino acids.

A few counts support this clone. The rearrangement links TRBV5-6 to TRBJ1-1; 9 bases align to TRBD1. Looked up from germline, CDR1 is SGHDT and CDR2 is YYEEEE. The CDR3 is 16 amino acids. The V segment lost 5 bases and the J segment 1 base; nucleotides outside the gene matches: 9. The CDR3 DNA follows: TGTGCCAGCAGGGCACTGGGACAGGGAGGGAACACTGAAGCTTTCTTT. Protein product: CASRALGQGGNTEAFF.

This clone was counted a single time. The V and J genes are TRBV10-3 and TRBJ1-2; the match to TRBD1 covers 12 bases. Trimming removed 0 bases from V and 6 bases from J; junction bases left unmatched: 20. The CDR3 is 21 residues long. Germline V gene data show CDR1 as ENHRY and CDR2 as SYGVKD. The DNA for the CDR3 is TGTGCCATCAGTGAGTCCGGGACAGGGGGCATGAGGAAACCCGGAGGGAATGGCTACACCTTC. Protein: CAISESGTGGMRKPGGNGYTF.

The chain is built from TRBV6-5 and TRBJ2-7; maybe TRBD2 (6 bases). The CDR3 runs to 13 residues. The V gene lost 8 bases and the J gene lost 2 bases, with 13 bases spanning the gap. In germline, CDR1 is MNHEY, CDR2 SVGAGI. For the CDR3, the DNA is TGTGCCAGCGGGAGGACTGCTCCCTACGAGCAGTACGTC. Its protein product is CASGRTAPYEQYV.

CDR3 protein: CASSPDRGLRQPQHF. CDR3 sequence (DNA): TGTGCCAGCAGTCCCGACAGGGGGCTTCGTCAGCCCCAGCATTTT. V gene TRBV25-1 combines with J gene TRBJ1-5, with TRBD1 identical over 10 bases. This CDR3 has 15 amino acids. The V gene's germline CDR1 is MGHDK and CDR2 SYGVNS. After removal of 5 bases from V and 6 bases from J, the junction contained 7 bases not matched to a gene.

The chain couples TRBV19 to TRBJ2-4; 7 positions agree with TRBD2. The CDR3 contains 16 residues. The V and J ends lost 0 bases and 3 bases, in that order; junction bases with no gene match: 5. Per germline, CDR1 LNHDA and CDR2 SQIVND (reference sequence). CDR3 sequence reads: CASSIDRSGGKNIQYF. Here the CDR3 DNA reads TGTGCCAGTAGTATAGATCGGTCGGGAGGCAAAAACATTCAGTACTTC. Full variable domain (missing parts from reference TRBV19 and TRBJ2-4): DGGITQSPKYLFRKEGQNVTLSCEQNLNHDAMYWYRQDPGQGLRLIYYSQIVNDFQKGDIAEGYSVSREKKESFPLTVTSAQKNPTAFYLCASSIDRSGGKNIQYFGAGTRLSVL.

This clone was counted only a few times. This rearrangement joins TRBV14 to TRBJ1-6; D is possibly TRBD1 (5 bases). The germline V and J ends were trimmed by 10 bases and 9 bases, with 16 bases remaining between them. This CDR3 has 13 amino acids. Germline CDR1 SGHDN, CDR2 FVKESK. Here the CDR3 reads CAIRAQPGSPLHF. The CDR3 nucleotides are TGTGCCATCAGGGCTCAGCCGGGTTCACCCCTCCACTTT.

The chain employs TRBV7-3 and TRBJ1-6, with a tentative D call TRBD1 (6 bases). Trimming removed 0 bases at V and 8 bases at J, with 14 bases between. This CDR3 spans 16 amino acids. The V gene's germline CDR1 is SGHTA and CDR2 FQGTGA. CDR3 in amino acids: CASSLTFGGPDSPLHF. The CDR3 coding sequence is TGTGCCAGCAGCTTAACGTTTGGGGGCCCAGATTCACCCCTCCACTTT.

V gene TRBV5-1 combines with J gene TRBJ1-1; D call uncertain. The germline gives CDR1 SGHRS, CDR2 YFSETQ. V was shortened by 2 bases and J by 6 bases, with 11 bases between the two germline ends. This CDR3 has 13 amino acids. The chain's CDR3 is CASSLGREAEAFF. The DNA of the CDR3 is TGCGCCAGCAGCTTAGGGAGGGAGGCTGAAGCTTTCTTT.

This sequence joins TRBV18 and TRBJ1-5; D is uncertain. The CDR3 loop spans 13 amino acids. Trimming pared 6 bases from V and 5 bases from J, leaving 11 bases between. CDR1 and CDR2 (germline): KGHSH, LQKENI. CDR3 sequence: CASSPVQDQPQHF. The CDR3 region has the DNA TGTGCCAGCTCCCCCGTCCAGGATCAGCCCCAGCATTTT. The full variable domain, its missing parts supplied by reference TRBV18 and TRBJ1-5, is NAGVMQNPRHLVRRRGQEARLRCSPMKGHSHVYWYRQLPEEGLKFMVYLQKENIIDESGMPKERFSAEFPKEGPSILRIQQVVRGDSAAYFCASSPVQDQPQHFGDGTRLSIL.

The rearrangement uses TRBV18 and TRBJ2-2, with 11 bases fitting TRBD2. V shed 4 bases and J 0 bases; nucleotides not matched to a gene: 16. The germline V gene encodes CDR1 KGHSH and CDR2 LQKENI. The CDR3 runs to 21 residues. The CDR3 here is CASSRYRSELAGATNTGELFF. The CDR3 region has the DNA TGTGCCAGCTCACGGTATAGGTCGGAACTAGCGGGGGCTACGAACACCGGGGAGCTGTTTTTT.

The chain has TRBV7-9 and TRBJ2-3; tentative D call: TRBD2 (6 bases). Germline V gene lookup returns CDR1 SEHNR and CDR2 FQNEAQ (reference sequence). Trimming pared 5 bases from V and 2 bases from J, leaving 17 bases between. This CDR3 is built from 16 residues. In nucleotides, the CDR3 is TGTGCCAGCAGCGCCCTCGGGGACTCGATCACAGATACGCAGTATTTT. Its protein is CASSALGDSITDTQYF.

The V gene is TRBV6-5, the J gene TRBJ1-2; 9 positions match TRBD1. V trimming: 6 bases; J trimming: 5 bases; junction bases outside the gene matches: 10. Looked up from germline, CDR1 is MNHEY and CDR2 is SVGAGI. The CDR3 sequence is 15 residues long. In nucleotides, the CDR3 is TGTGCCAGCAGCGATGCGCAGGGGACAGGGTATGGCTACACCTTC. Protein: CASSDAQGTGYGYTF.

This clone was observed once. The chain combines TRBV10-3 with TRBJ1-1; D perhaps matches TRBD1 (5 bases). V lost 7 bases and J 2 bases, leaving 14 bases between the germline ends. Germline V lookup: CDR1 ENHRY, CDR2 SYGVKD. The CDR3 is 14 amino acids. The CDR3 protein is CAITPTELNTEAFF. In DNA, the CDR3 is TGTGCCATCACTCCGACAGAACTTAACACTGAAGCTTTCTTT.

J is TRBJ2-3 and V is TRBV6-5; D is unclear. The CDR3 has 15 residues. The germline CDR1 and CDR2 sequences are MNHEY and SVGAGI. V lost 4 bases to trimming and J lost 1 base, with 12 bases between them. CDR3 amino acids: CASSSIIGGTDTQYF. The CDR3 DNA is TGTGCCAGCAGTTCCATTATTGGAGGCACAGATACGCAGTATTTT.

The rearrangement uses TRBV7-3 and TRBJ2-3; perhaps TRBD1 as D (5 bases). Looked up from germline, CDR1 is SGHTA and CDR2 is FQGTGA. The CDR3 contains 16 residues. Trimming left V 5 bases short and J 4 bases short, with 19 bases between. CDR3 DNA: TGTGCCAGCAGCCTAGGACATCGTCGGTTGGCAGATACGCAGTATTTT. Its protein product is CASSLGHRRLADTQYF.

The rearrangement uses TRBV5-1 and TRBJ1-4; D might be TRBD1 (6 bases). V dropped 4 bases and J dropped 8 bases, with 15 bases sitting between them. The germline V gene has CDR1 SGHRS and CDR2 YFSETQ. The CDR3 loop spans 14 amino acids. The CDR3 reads CASSQGHREEKLFF. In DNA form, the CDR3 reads TGCGCCAGCAGCCAGGGACATCGGGAAGAAAAACTGTTTTTT.

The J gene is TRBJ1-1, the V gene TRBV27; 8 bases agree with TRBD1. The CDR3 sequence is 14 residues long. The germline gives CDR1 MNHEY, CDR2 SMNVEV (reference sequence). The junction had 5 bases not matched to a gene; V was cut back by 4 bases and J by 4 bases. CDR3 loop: CASSSIDRGTEAFF. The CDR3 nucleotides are TGTGCCAGCAGTTCCATCGACAGGGGCACTGAAGCTTTCTTT.

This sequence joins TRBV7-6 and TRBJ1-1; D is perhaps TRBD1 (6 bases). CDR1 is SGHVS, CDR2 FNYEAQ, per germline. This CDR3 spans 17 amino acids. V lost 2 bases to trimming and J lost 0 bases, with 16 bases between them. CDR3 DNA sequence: TGTGCCAGCAGCTTATTTTCTGCTGGGGGCCTGAACACTGAAGCTTTCTTT. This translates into CASSLFSAGGLNTEAFF.

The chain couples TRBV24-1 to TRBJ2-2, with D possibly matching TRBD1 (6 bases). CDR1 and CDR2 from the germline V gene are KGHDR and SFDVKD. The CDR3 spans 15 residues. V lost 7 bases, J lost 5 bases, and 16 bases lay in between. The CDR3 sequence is CATSLEGGVTGELFF. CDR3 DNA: TGTGCCACCAGCTTAGAAGGGGGAGTAACCGGGGAGCTGTTTTTT.